The present T cell receptor (beta chain) was sequenced within a study of blood T cell repertoires in COVID-19 (dated by TCRdb to 2019 to 2021). At the level of the whole study: Collaborator samples came from the United States, Italy and Spain and covered acute and convalescent phases of COVID-19. The repertoires were released in a freely available public database intended as a resource for research on the immune response to SARS-CoV-2. The prospective study material was composed of cDNA or gDNA derived from T cells, B-cell-depleted T cells, or PBMCs. Samples came from the ongoing ImmuneRACE study (first 160 participants) plus 1,254 subjects from 6 global collaborators. Deeply sampled blood TCRbeta repertoires from subjects exposed to, actively infected with, or recovered from COVID-19 were included in the dataset. Nearly every sample came with metadata listing a de-identified subject ID, COVID-19 status, age in years and sex. HLA class I and class II types, where available, came from metadata supplied by the sample provider rather than from assay-based typing.

The immunoSEQ Assay, a bias-controlled multiplex PCR, was used to amplify TCRbeta CDR3 regions from genomic DNA. As for the authors' bioinformatics: Nucleated cell counts per sample were estimated from amplification of reference gene primers within the assay. To quantify the absolute abundance of each unique TCRbeta CDR3 rearrangement, sequence reads were collapsed and filtered. Productive Simpson clonality was computed per sample as the square root of Simpson's diversity index over productive rearrangements. The table comes from immuneACCESS by way of TCRdb, which keeps in-frame sequences with V and J called. Part of the clones is missing from these tables; in studies checked, under half for an unresolved V gene and the rest for unknown reasons. V, J and clone size are taken as reported in that table, and D and trimming were inferred from the DNA itself. This sample comprises 95,000 to 120,000 clones, around 83% of them detected only once. The top ten clonotypes cover around 3.3% of the sample.

Study-wide findings and limitations: How much clinical and demographic metadata was included differed by source and by participant, and the metadata was provided uncurated.

For this clone: Its antigen is not yet known. There are no base qualities to consult, and no much larger clone falls within one base.

V loses 1 base of germline sequence and J loses 5 bases, and the interval between the two ends is 12 bases. Spanning cysteine to phenylalanine, the CDR3 consists of 15 amino acids. Solely the CDR3 DNA is kept, with 45 bases framed from the first base. CDR1 and CDR2 (LGHNA, YNFKEQ) derive from the germline V gene. Each collaborating institution followed its own protocols to collect whole blood in K2EDTA tubes. For TCRbeta analysis, collaborators shipped samples in one of three forms: frozen whole blood, isolated PBMCs, or DNA extracted from either of those sample types. The rearranged segments are TRBV4-2 and TRBJ1-5; TRBD1 is a possible D gene, resting on 5 matching bases. The source is a man aged 40-55 years with acute or convalescent COVID-19. Sequencing was performed on peripheral blood. The sequenced DNA is TGTGCCAGCAGCCAAGGAGGGAGGGGCGATCAGCCCCAGCATTTT. It translates to CASSQGGRGDQPQHF.